The present T cell receptor (beta chain) was sequenced within a study of T cells in Graves' hyperthyroidism and ophthalmopathy. The CDR3 length is 14 residues. V shed 3 bases and J shed 2 bases, with 10 bases lying between them. Each diagnosis was grounded in clinical symptoms, serum thyroxine and TRAb, thyroid ultrasound, and orbital computed tomography. Authors of the study amplified TCR beta CDR3 regions from RNA transcripts. The primer set for the first-round RT-PCR of the TCR CDR3 was HTBI. TCRdb ran MiXCR on the multiplex PCR reads and lists one entry per CDR3 protein. This sample yields about 660,000 distinct CDR3 sequences, of which about 45% are seen a single time; about 7% belongs to the top ten. In its sample, this clonotype was seen many times. Antigen: not known. Points from the study as a whole: Within blood appeared most thyroid clonotypes that had expanded above 0.001. Ophthalmopathy was told apart from stable hyperthyroidism by a 13 V-J model.

The sequenced sample consisted of peripheral blood or thyroid tissue (not recorded which). The chain is built from TRBV12-3 or TRBV12-4 and TRBJ1-2; the D gene is possibly TRBD1 (6 bases). This clonotype originated in an adult man with Graves' disease, either hyperthyroidism or ophthalmopathy (not recorded which). The CDR3 loop reads CASSLGHQNYGYTF. The CDR3 DNA reads as TGTGCCAGCAGTTTGGGACACCAGAACTATGGCTACACCTTC.